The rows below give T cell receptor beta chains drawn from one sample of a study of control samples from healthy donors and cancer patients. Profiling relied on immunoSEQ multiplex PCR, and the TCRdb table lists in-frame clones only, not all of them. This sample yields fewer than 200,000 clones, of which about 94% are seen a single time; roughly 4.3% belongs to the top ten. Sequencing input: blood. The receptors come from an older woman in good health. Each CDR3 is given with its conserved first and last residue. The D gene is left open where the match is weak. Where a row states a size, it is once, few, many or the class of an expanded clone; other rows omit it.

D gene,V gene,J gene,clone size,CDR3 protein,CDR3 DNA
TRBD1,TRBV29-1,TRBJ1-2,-,CSVAGQGYGYTF,TGCAGCGTTGCGGGACAGGGCTATGGCTACACCTTC
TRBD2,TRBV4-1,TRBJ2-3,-,CASSPGTSGGTGTQYF,TGCGCCAGCAGCCCGGGGACTAGCGGGGGGACCGGTACGCAGTATTTT
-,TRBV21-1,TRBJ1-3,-,CASSQTGLPVSGNTIYF,TGTGCCAGCAGCCAAACGGGACTTCCAGTCTCTGGAAACACCATATATTTT
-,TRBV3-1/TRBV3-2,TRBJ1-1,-,CASSHGRVTEAFF,TGTGCCAGCAGCCACGGGAGGGTCACTGAAGCTTTCTTT
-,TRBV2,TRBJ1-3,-,CAQVPIWGPTNTIYF,TGTGCCCAGGTCCCAATCTGGGGACCCACGAACACCATATATTTT
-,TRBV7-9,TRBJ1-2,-,CASRPKEGVPNYGYTF,TGTGCCAGCAGGCCCAAGGAGGGAGTCCCCAACTATGGCTACACCTTC
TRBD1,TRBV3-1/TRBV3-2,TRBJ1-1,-,CASSQGPTGGTEAFF,TGTGCCAGCAGCCAAGGCCCGACAGGGGGCACTGAAGCTTTCTTT
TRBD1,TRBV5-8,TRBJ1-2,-,CASSAGQSYGYTF,TGTGCCAGCAGCGCGGGACAGAGCTATGGCTACACCTTC
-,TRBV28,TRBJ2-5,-,CASSPPGLPRETQYF,TGTGCCAGCAGTCCGCCGGGACTCCCACGGGAGACCCAGTACTTC
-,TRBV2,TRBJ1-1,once,CASSGVREAFF,TGTGCCAGCAGCGGGGTCCGTGAAGCTTTCTTT
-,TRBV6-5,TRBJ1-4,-,CASSYSPRWTNEKLFF,TGTGCCAGCAGTTACTCTCCCCGCTGGACTAATGAAAAACTGTTTTTT
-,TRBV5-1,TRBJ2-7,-,CASSLENEQYF,TGCGCCAGCAGCTTGGAAAACGAGCAGTACTTC
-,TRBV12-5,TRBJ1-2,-,CASGLPSDSGYTF,TGTGCTAGTGGTTTGCCGTCGGACAGCGGCTACACCTTC
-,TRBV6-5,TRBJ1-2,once,CASSYTLGGGYTF,TGTGCCAGCAGTTACACCCTAGGGGGGGGCTACACCTTC
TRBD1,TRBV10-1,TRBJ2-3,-,CASSADRVADTQYF,TGCGCCAGCAGTGCAGACAGGGTTGCAGATACGCAGTATTTT
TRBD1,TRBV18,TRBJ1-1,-,CASSDRENTEAFF,TGTGCCAGCTCTGACAGGGAGAACACTGAAGCTTTCTTT
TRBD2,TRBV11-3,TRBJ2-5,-,CASSPGATAGGQETQYF,TGTGCCAGCAGCCCCGGCGCCACAGCCGGGGGGCAAGAGACCCAGTACTTC
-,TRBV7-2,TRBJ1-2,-,CASSAHRVVDYGYTF,TGTGCCAGCAGCGCTCACAGGGTGGTAGACTATGGCTACACCTTC
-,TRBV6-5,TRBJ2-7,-,CASSYSATYSYEQYF,TGTGCCAGCAGTTACTCTGCTACCTACTCCTACGAGCAGTACTTC
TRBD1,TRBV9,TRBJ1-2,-,CASSGSTGDYGYTF,TGTGCCAGCAGCGGTTCGACAGGGGATTATGGCTACACCTTC
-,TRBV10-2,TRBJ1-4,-,CASSDWGGSEKLFF,TGCGCCAGCAGTGACTGGGGGGGTTCTGAAAAACTGTTTTTT
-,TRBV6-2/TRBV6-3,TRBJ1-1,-,CASSYYQNTEAFF,TGTGCCAGCAGTTACTACCAGAACACTGAAGCTTTCTTT
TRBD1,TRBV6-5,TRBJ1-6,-,CASSSRTGKNSPLHF,TGTGCCAGCAGTTCGCGGACAGGAAAAAATTCACCCCTCCACTTT
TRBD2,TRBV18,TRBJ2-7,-,CASSPLASGGAYEQYF,TGTGCCAGCTCACCTCTGGCTAGCGGGGGGGCGTACGAGCAGTACTTC
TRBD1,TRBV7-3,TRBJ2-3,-,CASSAQGGTDTQYF,TGTGCCAGCAGCGCTCAGGGGGGCACAGATACGCAGTATTTT
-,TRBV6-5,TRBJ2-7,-,CARRRGDRRYEQYF,TGTGCCAGGAGAAGGGGCGACAGGCGGTACGAGCAGTACTTC
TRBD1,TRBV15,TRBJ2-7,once,CATSRERQGDNEQYF,TGTGCCACCAGCAGGGAGAGACAGGGAGACAACGAGCAGTACTTC
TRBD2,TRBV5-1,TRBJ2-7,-,CASSLEGTTTYEQYF,TGCGCCAGCAGCTTGGAGGGGACTACTACCTACGAGCAGTACTTC
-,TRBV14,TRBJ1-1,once,CASSLWAGETNTEAFF,TGTGCCAGCAGCCTCTGGGCCGGCGAAACGAACACTGAAGCTTTCTTT
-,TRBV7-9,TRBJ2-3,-,CASSSLTDTQYF,TGTGCCAGCAGCTCGCTCACAGATACGCAGTATTTT
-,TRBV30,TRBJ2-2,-,CAWRNEVELFF,TGTGCCTGGAGAAATGAGGTGGAGCTGTTTTTT
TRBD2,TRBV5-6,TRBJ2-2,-,CASSLNLAGFTGELFF,TGTGCCAGCAGCCTGAACCTAGCGGGGTTCACCGGGGAGCTGTTTTTT
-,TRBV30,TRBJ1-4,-,CAWSITFGTNEKLFF,TGTGCCTGGAGCATCACCTTTGGGACTAATGAAAAACTGTTTTTT
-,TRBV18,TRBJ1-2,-,CASSPLPARYGYTF,TGTGCCAGCTCACCACTCCCGGCCCGATATGGCTACACCTTC
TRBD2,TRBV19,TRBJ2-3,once,CASRLAGGTNTQYF,TGTGCCAGTAGACTAGCGGGGGGCACGAATACGCAGTATTTT
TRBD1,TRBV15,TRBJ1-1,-,CATSGRTGVTEAFF,TGTGCCACCAGCGGAAGGACAGGGGTAACTGAAGCTTTCTTT
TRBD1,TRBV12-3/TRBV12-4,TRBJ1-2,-,CASSNRGRGYTF,TGTGCCAGCAGTAACAGGGGACGCGGCTACACCTTC
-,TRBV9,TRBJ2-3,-,CASSVGEGLRTDTQYF,TGTGCCAGCAGCGTAGGCGAGGGCCTCCGCACAGATACGCAGTATTTT
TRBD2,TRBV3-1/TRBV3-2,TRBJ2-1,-,CASSQGLGTRHNEQFF,TGTGCCAGCAGCCAAGGCCTCGGGACTAGACACAATGAGCAGTTCTTC
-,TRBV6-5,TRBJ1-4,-,CASRIQGNANEKLFF,TGTGCCAGCAGGATCCAGGGTAATGCTAATGAAAAACTGTTTTTT
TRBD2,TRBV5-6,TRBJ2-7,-,CASSWIAGGQEQYF,TGTGCCAGCAGCTGGATAGCGGGGGGGCAAGAGCAGTACTTC
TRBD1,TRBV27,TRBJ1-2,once,CASSRDGTGSYGYTF,TGTGCCAGCAGCCGAGACGGGACAGGTTCCTATGGCTACACCTTC
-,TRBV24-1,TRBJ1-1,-,CATSDSLRRTVNTEAFF,TGTGCCACCAGTGACTCCTTGAGAAGGACGGTGAACACTGAAGCTTTCTTT
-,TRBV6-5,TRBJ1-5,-,CASMYSNQPQHF,TGTGCCAGCATGTATAGCAATCAGCCCCAGCATTTT
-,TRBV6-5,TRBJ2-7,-,CASRRTAAFYEQYF,TGTGCCAGCAGGCGGACAGCGGCCTTCTACGAGCAGTACTTC
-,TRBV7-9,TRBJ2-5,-,CASSFEAAQYF,TGTGCCAGCAGCTTTGAAGCGGCCCAGTACTTC
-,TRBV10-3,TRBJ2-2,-,CATKGGPNTGELFF,TGTGCCACCAAAGGGGGACCGAACACCGGGGAGCTGTTTTTT
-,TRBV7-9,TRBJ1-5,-,CASNMGGDQPQHF,TGTGCCAGCAACATGGGAGGGGACCAGCCCCAGCATTTT
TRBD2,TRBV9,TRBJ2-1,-,CASSRITGGNEQFF,TGTGCCAGCAGTCGTATAACGGGAGGCAATGAGCAGTTCTTC
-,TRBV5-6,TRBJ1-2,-,CASSLGWAGNYGYTF,TGTGCCAGCAGCTTGGGATGGGCAGGGAACTATGGCTACACCTTC
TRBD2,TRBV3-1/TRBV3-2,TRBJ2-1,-,CASSTGTSGVSEQFF,TGTGCCAGCAGTACCGGGACTAGCGGGGTGAGTGAGCAGTTCTTC
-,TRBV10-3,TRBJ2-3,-,CAISESFESDTQYF,TGTGCCATCAGTGAGTCTTTCGAGTCTGATACGCAGTATTTT
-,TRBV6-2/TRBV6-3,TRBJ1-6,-,CASSLMDRYNSPLHF,TGTGCCAGCAGTCTAATGGACAGATATAATTCACCCCTCCACTTT
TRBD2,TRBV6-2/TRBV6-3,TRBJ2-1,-,CASSYSTAGGAYMHEQFF,TGTGCCAGCAGTTACTCGACCGCCGGGGGGGCGTATATGCATGAGCAGTTCTTC
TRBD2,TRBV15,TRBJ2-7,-,CATSRDPGGGFYEQYF,TGTGCCACCAGCAGAGATCCGGGCGGGGGGTTTTACGAGCAGTACTTC
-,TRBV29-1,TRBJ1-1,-,CSVGIMNTEAFF,TGCAGCGTTGGGATCATGAACACTGAAGCTTTCTTT
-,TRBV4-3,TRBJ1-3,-,CASSQEGRVQPMRNTIYF,TGCGCCAGCAGCCAAGAGGGCAGGGTCCAACCCATGAGAAACACCATATATTTT
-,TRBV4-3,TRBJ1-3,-,CASSHQVAGRNTIYF,TGCGCCAGCAGCCACCAAGTCGCAGGGAGAAACACCATATATTTT